This TCR beta chain was identified during a study of CD8 T cells in ankylosing spondylitis. From germline, CDR1 is MNHEY and CDR2 SVGAGI. With 8 bases removed from V and 8 bases from J, the gap between germline ends came to 10 bases. The CDR3 totals 11 residues. In TCRdb, the 5' RACE reads were re-called with MiXCR into one record per CDR3 protein. Of just over 350,000 distinct CDR3 sequences in the sample, 20% are singletons; the top ten hold less than 15%. The chain joins TRBV6-5 to TRBJ1-3; D not resolved. The TCR originated in a male donor with ankylosing spondylitis or in good health (not recorded which). The sample was blood, either unsorted or a sorted T cell fraction (not recorded which). The CDR3 sequence is CASDPGDTIYF. The DNA of the CDR3 is TGTGCCAGCGATCCAGGAGACACCATATATTTT.